Listed below are T cell receptor beta chains from one sample, sequenced in a study of blood T cell repertoires in COVID-19. Clones were sequenced by immunoSEQ multiplex PCR, and TCRdb holds only the in-frame ones, with some missing. Of 250,000 to 350,000 clones in the sample, around 85% are singletons; the top ten hold about 2.7%. The material sequenced was PBMCs or T cells enriched from blood (not recorded which). Every receptor here comes from a woman aged 45-65 years who had recovered from COVID-19. The CDR3 runs from the conserved cysteine through the conserved F or W. The D gene is left open where the match is weak. Clone size is not always given. Where it is, it says once, few, many or a class for expanded clones.

CDR3 DNA: TGTGCCAGCAGTCCGGACAGGAATCAGCCCCAGCATTTT; CDR3 protein: CASSPDRNQPQHF; V gene: TRBV12-3/TRBV12-4; J gene: TRBJ1-5; D gene: TRBD1; clone size: .
CDR3 DNA: TGCAGCGTTGAAGATAGGCGGCCAGCAGTAGGGGGCCCCTACAATGAGCAGTTCTTC; CDR3 protein: CSVEDRRPAVGGPYNEQFF; V gene: TRBV29-1; J gene: TRBJ2-1; D gene: TRBD1; clone size: .
CDR3 DNA: TGTGCCAGCAGGGACACCGTCTCCTATGGCTACACCTTC; CDR3 protein: CASRDTVSYGYTF; V gene: TRBV2; J gene: TRBJ1-2; D gene: .; clone size: .
CDR3 DNA: TGTGCCAGCAGCCCAGGACTGTCCTACGAGCAGTACTTC; CDR3 protein: CASSPGLSYEQYF; V gene: TRBV27; J gene: TRBJ2-7; D gene: .; clone size: .
CDR3 DNA: TGTGCCAGTACCTCGGTCGGGGACAGGGACACCGGGGAGCTGTTTTTT; CDR3 protein: CASTSVGDRDTGELFF; V gene: TRBV19; J gene: TRBJ2-2; D gene: TRBD1; clone size: .
CDR3 DNA: TGTGCCACCAGCAGGGGTGGTAGCGGGGGGGCGAATGAGCAGTTCTTC; CDR3 protein: CATSRGGSGGANEQFF; V gene: TRBV15; J gene: TRBJ2-1; D gene: TRBD2; clone size: .
CDR3 DNA: TGCGCCAGCAGCCAAGGTTTCTTAGGACTATCGTTGAACACTGAAGCTTTCTTT; CDR3 protein: CASSQGFLGLSLNTEAFF; V gene: TRBV4-1; J gene: TRBJ1-1; D gene: .; clone size: .
CDR3 DNA: TGTGCCAGCAGCCTGCGGGATCTAGGAAACACCATATATTTT; CDR3 protein: CASSLRDLGNTIYF; V gene: TRBV7-9; J gene: TRBJ1-3; D gene: .; clone size: few
CDR3 DNA: TGTGCCAGCAGCTCCCCCGTGACTAGCGGGGGCGATGAGCAGTTCTTC; CDR3 protein: CASSSPVTSGGDEQFF; V gene: TRBV7-6; J gene: TRBJ2-1; D gene: TRBD2; clone size: .
CDR3 DNA: TGTGCCAGCATATTTCTACAGGTAGACGAAGAGACCCAGTACTTC; CDR3 protein: CASIFLQVDEETQYF; V gene: TRBV6-5; J gene: TRBJ2-5; D gene: .; clone size: .
CDR3 DNA: TGTGCCACCAGCAGCCGGGGAAATCAGCCCCAGCATTTT; CDR3 protein: CATSSRGNQPQHF; V gene: TRBV15; J gene: TRBJ1-5; D gene: .; clone size: .
CDR3 DNA: TGTGCCAGCAGCCCCTCGTTTCGCGGGGCCTACGAGCAGTACTTC; CDR3 protein: CASSPSFRGAYEQYF; V gene: TRBV11-2; J gene: TRBJ2-7; D gene: .; clone size: .
CDR3 DNA: TGTGCCAGCAGCGTAGGACAGGGGAGGTCTAACTATGGCTACACCTTC; CDR3 protein: CASSVGQGRSNYGYTF; V gene: TRBV9; J gene: TRBJ1-2; D gene: TRBD1; clone size: .
CDR3 DNA: TGTGCCTGGAGTATGCGGGGAACGGATTCACCCCTCCACTTT; CDR3 protein: CAWSMRGTDSPLHF; V gene: TRBV30; J gene: TRBJ1-6; D gene: .; clone size: .
CDR3 DNA: TGCAGCGTTGAAGGATCCGCTATTGGCTACACCTTC; CDR3 protein: CSVEGSAIGYTF; V gene: TRBV29-1; J gene: TRBJ1-2; D gene: .; clone size: .
CDR3 DNA: TGTGCCAGCAGCCAAGGGAGAATCTACGAGCAGTACTTC; CDR3 protein: CASSQGRIYEQYF; V gene: TRBV4-2; J gene: TRBJ2-7; D gene: .; clone size: .
CDR3 DNA: TGTGCCAGCAGCCGGGGATGGCAGGGGAATGAAAAACTGTTTTTT; CDR3 protein: CASSRGWQGNEKLFF; V gene: TRBV3-1/TRBV3-2; J gene: TRBJ1-4; D gene: .; clone size: .
CDR3 DNA: TGTGCCAGCAGTGAACAGGGCCCCTCTGGGGCCAACGTCCTGACTTTC; CDR3 protein: CASSEQGPSGANVLTF; V gene: TRBV6-4; J gene: TRBJ2-6; D gene: .; clone size: .
CDR3 DNA: TGTGCCAGCAGCTCGGCCCCGGGGGACAGGGACTCCTACGAGCAGTACTTC; CDR3 protein: CASSSAPGDRDSYEQYF; V gene: TRBV7-9; J gene: TRBJ2-7; D gene: TRBD1; clone size: .
CDR3 DNA: TGCAGTGCTAGTCACAGGGCATTTAACTATGGCTACACCTTC; CDR3 protein: CSASHRAFNYGYTF; V gene: TRBV20-1; J gene: TRBJ1-2; D gene: .; clone size: .
CDR3 DNA: TGTGCCACCAGTGATTCAGGGGTCGTTTCCTACAATGAGCAGTTCTTC; CDR3 protein: CATSDSGVVSYNEQFF; V gene: TRBV24-1; J gene: TRBJ2-1; D gene: .; clone size: .
CDR3 DNA: TGTGCCAGCAGCTTGTTTAGCGGGGGGGCCACCGATACGCAGTATTTT; CDR3 protein: CASSLFSGGATDTQYF; V gene: TRBV7-8; J gene: TRBJ2-3; D gene: TRBD2; clone size: .
CDR3 DNA: TGTGCCAGCAGCTTTCGGGACAGGGGAACCAAAAACATTCAGTACTTC; CDR3 protein: CASSFRDRGTKNIQYF; V gene: TRBV3-1/TRBV3-2; J gene: TRBJ2-4; D gene: TRBD1; clone size: few
CDR3 DNA: TGTGCCAGCAGCTCGAATCCTCTAGCGGCAACGAGCTCCTACAATGAGCAGTTCTTC; CDR3 protein: CASSSNPLAATSSYNEQFF; V gene: TRBV5-5; J gene: TRBJ2-1; D gene: TRBD2; clone size: .
CDR3 DNA: TGTGCCAGCTCACCCGGACTAGCGGGAGAGACCCAGTACTTC; CDR3 protein: CASSPGLAGETQYF; V gene: TRBV18; J gene: TRBJ2-5; D gene: TRBD2; clone size: .
CDR3 DNA: TGTGCTAGTGGCTTCTACACTGTAGCGCCTACTTACAATGAGCAGTTCTTC; CDR3 protein: CASGFYTVAPTYNEQFF; V gene: TRBV12-5; J gene: TRBJ2-1; D gene: .; clone size: .
CDR3 DNA: TGTGCCAGCAGCCCCGAGGCGGGACAGGGCAGTGAAAAACTGTTTTTT; CDR3 protein: CASSPEAGQGSEKLFF; V gene: TRBV4-2; J gene: TRBJ1-4; D gene: TRBD1; clone size: many
CDR3 DNA: TGTGCCAGCAGCCTGCTAGCGTCAAAGGGCTACGAGCAGTACTTC; CDR3 protein: CASSLLASKGYEQYF; V gene: TRBV6-2/TRBV6-3; J gene: TRBJ2-7; D gene: .; clone size: few
CDR3 DNA: TGTGCCAGCTCACAGGACAGGGCAACTAATGAAAAACTGTTTTTT; CDR3 protein: CASSQDRATNEKLFF; V gene: TRBV18; J gene: TRBJ1-4; D gene: TRBD1; clone size: .
CDR3 DNA: TGTGCCAGCAGTTTTTCCTTCTTAAAGGGGACGGGAGATAGCAATCAGCCCCAGCATTTT; CDR3 protein: CASSFSFLKGTGDSNQPQHF; V gene: TRBV28; J gene: TRBJ1-5; D gene: .; clone size: .
CDR3 DNA: TGTGCCAGCAGCCATCATGTCCCAGGGTCAATGCCTGGAAACACCATATATTTT; CDR3 protein: CASSHHVPGSMPGNTIYF; V gene: TRBV14; J gene: TRBJ1-3; D gene: .; clone size: .
CDR3 DNA: TGTGCCATCAGTGAGTCGTCAGGGGGCGCGGATTCACCCCTCCACTTT; CDR3 protein: CAISESSGGADSPLHF; V gene: TRBV10-3; J gene: TRBJ1-6; D gene: TRBD1; clone size: .
CDR3 DNA: TGTGCCAGCAGCTCGGACAGGGGTACGTTAAGCTACAATGAGCAGTTCTTC; CDR3 protein: CASSSDRGTLSYNEQFF; V gene: TRBV5-8; J gene: TRBJ2-1; D gene: TRBD1; clone size: .
CDR3 DNA: TGTGCCAGCAGCTTAAACAGAATGACTGAAGCTTTCTTT; CDR3 protein: CASSLNRMTEAFF; V gene: TRBV7-8; J gene: TRBJ1-1; D gene: .; clone size: .
CDR3 DNA: TGTGCCAGCAGTTACACCCGGGACACTGTGCCCCTCCACTTT; CDR3 protein: CASSYTRDTVPLHF; V gene: TRBV6-2/TRBV6-3; J gene: TRBJ1-6; D gene: .; clone size: .
CDR3 DNA: TGTGCCTGCGAAACGGTGGGTCTACGGGGTCAGCCCCAGCATTTT; CDR3 protein: CACETVGLRGQPQHF; V gene: TRBV6-5; J gene: TRBJ1-5; D gene: .; clone size: .
CDR3 DNA: TGTGCCAGTAGTATCGGCGGGAGCGTCAATGAGCAGTTCTTC; CDR3 protein: CASSIGGSVNEQFF; V gene: TRBV19; J gene: TRBJ2-1; D gene: TRBD2; clone size: few